This T cell receptor (beta chain) was identified during a study of control samples from healthy donors and cancer patients. The repertoire was sequenced with immunoSEQ multiplex PCR; TCRdb's copy has only in-frame clones and lacks some. The data show a few hundred thousand clones, with around 90% seen just once and just under 6.5% held by the top ten. The germline V gene encodes CDR1 SGHVS and CDR2 FNYEAQ. CDR3 length: 16 residues. Trimming stripped 4 bases from V and 0 bases from J, with 12 bases between. The sample was PBMCs. The source of this sequence is a man in his forties or fifties with head and neck cancer. The chain links TRBV7-6 to TRBJ2-2; D is ambiguous. The DNA for the CDR3 is TGTGCCAGCAGCTCTGAAGCTGGGGCGAACACCGGGGAGCTGTTTTTT. Translation: CASSSEAGANTGELFF. The full variable domain, with the rest looked up from reference TRBV7-6 and TRBJ2-2, is GAGVSQSPRYKVTKRGQDVALRCDPISGHVSLYWYRQALGQGPEFLTYFNYEAQQDKSGLPNDRFSAERPEGSISTLTIQRTEQRDSAMYRCASSSEAGANTGELFFGEGSRLTVL.